The 18 T cell receptor beta chains below all came from one sample that was sequenced in a study of cytomegalovirus exposure and HLA in healthy donors. The PCR ran on 60 Vbeta and 13 Jbeta primers. Sequencing was performed with immunoSEQ multiplex PCR; in TCRdb, only in-frame clones are kept and a portion is missing. The repertoire consists of around 140,000 clones, with 55% to 80% occurring once and the leading ten covering less than 2.5%. The sample consisted of PBMCs. The receptors come from a woman in her thirties or forties in good health and CMV-seronegative.

The J gene is TRBJ1-4, the V gene TRBV18; no clear D. The V gene's germline CDR1 is KGHSH and CDR2 LQKENI. Trimming removed 3 bases from V and 0 bases from J, with 11 bases in between. The CDR3 has 16 residues. CDR3 region: CASSPREAATNEKLFF. The CDR3 nucleotides read TGTGCCAGCTCACCTCGGGAGGCAGCAACTAATGAAAAACTGTTTTTT.

The chain carries TRBV4-1 and TRBJ2-3, with D unclear. Trimming pared 1 base from V and 0 bases from J, leaving 14 bases between. Germline V gene lookup returns CDR1 MGHRA and CDR2 YSYEKL. The CDR3 is 17 residues long. CDR3 bases: TGCGCCAGCAGCCAAGGCCCAGTCTGGTCTAGCACAGATACGCAGTATTTT. Amino acids: CASSQGPVWSSTDTQYF.

This rearrangement joins TRBV7-2 to TRBJ2-5, with D unclear. CDR1 and CDR2 from the germline V gene are SGHTA and FQGNSA. This CDR3 has 14 amino acids. Trimming left V 2 bases short and J 1 base short, with 8 bases between. CDR3 loop: CASSLSPGQETQYF. The CDR3 region has the DNA TGTGCCAGCAGCTTAAGTCCAGGCCAAGAGACCCAGTACTTC.

The V gene is TRBV5-5, the J gene TRBJ1-1; TRBD1 might be the D (5 bases). The CDR3 is 14 amino acids. Germline lookup yields CDR1 SGHKS and CDR2 YYEKEE (reference sequence). Trimming stripped 0 bases from V and 5 bases from J, with 11 bases between. The CDR3 protein is CASSLEMTDTEAFF. DNA of the CDR3: TGTGCCAGCAGCTTGGAAATGACAGATACTGAAGCTTTCTTT.

The chain joins TRBV7-7 to TRBJ2-3, with 13 bases fitting TRBD2. Trimming took 5 bases from V and 0 from J; bases not matched to a gene: 14. This CDR3 has 20 residues. CDR1 and CDR2 (germline): SSHAT, FNYEAQ (reference sequence). The CDR3, as DNA: TGTGCCAGCAGCCAAGGACTAGCGGGGGCCCGGCCCTCTAGCACAGATACGCAGTATTTT. Protein: CASSQGLAGARPSSTDTQYF.

This clone was found a few times. J is TRBJ2-6 and V is TRBV9; 10 bases agree with TRBD1. The germline V gene encodes CDR1 SGDLS and CDR2 YYNGEE. Trimming cost V 3 bases and J 2 bases; bases outside gene matches: 2. This CDR3 is built from 16 residues. The CDR3 DNA reads as TGTGCCAGCAGCGACGACAGGGGGCCTGGGGCCAACGTCCTGACTTTC. Amino acids: CASSDDRGPGANVLTF.

The chain has TRBV6-6 and TRBJ2-7, with 8 bases that match TRBD1. Germline-derived CDR1 and CDR2 are MNHNY and SVGAGI (reference sequence). This CDR3 has 15 amino acids. Trimming cost V 4 bases and J 3 bases; bases outside gene matches: 8. For the CDR3, the DNA is TGTGCCAGCAGTTCCCCGGACAGGGCGTACTACGAGCAGTACTTC. Its translation: CASSSPDRAYYEQYF.

The CDR3 spells CASSLMGQDPRLNTEAFF. In nucleotides, the CDR3 is TGCGCCAGCAGTTTGATGGGACAGGATCCTCGATTGAACACTGAAGCTTTCTTT. The rearrangement uses TRBV5-1 and TRBJ1-1; 8 bases map to TRBD1. Germline V gene sequence: CDR1 SGHRS, CDR2 YFSETQ. The CDR3 sequence is 18 residues long. V shed 5 bases and J 0 bases; nucleotides not matched to a gene: 15.

CDR3 in amino acids: CASSYSQGGSYTF. The CDR3, as DNA: TGTGCCAGCAGTTACAGCCAGGGGGGTAGCTACACCTTC. The chain employs TRBV6-6 and TRBJ1-2, with 7 bases matching TRBD1. The CDR3 runs to 13 residues. The V and J ends lost 2 bases and 9 bases, in that order; junction bases with no gene match: 6. The germline CDR1 and CDR2 sequences are MNHNY and SVGAGI (reference sequence).

The chain has TRBV12-5 and TRBJ2-2; maybe TRBD1 (6 bases). Trimming shortened V by 2 bases and J by 0 bases, and 10 bases separated the two germline ends. CDR3 length: 16 amino acids. Germline loops: CDR1 LGHNT, CDR2 FRNRAP. The DNA for the CDR3 is TGTGCTAGTGGTTTGACAGGGTCTGCGAACACCGGGGAGCTGTTTTTT. The encoded protein is CASGLTGSANTGELFF.

This clone was observed a few times. This chain joins TRBV7-3 and TRBJ1-1; no clear D gene. V was trimmed by 5 bases and J by 3 bases, leaving 10 bases between them. CDR3 size: 13 residues. Per germline, CDR1 SGHTA and CDR2 FQGTGA. As DNA, the CDR3 is TGTGCCAGCAGCCCCCTTCCAGACACTGAAGCTTTCTTT. This encodes CASSPLPDTEAFF. Full variable domain (outside the CDR3, taken from reference TRBV7-3 and TRBJ1-1): GAGVSQTPSNKVTEKGKYVELRCDPISGHTALYWYRQSLGQGPEFLIYFQGTGAADDSGLPNDRFFAVRPEGSVSTLKIQRTERGDSAVYLCASSPLPDTEAFFGQGTRLTVV.

The genes are TRBV19 and TRBJ2-3; 9 nucleotides match TRBD2. The germline gives CDR1 LNHDA, CDR2 SQIVND (reference sequence). The length of the CDR3 is 14 residues. V lost 6 bases and J lost 2; bases outside the gene matches: 3. CDR3 sequence: CASRRLADTDTQYF. The CDR3 DNA reads TGTGCCAGTAGAAGACTAGCGGACACAGATACGCAGTATTTT. The variable domain in full, completed from reference TRBV19 and TRBJ2-3, reads DGGITQSPKYLFRKEGQNVTLSCEQNLNHDAMYWYRQDPGQGLRLIYYSQIVNDFQKGDIAEGYSVSREKKESFPLTVTSAQKNPTAFYLCASRRLADTDTQYFGPGTRLTVL.

The rearrangement joins TRBV5-1 to TRBJ2-7; 8 bases fit TRBD2. Looked up from germline, CDR1 is SGHRS and CDR2 is YFSETQ. This CDR3 comprises 14 residues. After removal of 3 bases from V and 4 bases from J, the junction contained 6 bases not matched to a gene. The CDR3 loop reads CASSSSGGRYEQYF. In DNA form, the CDR3 reads TGCGCCAGCAGCTCCAGCGGGGGTAGGTACGAGCAGTACTTC.

In its sample, this clone was seen a few times. The chain links TRBV4-3 to TRBJ1-5; 8 nucleotides agree with TRBD1. Unmatched junction bases numbered 9, after V lost 1 base and J lost 4 bases. This CDR3 contains 17 residues. CDR1 LGHNA and CDR2 YSLEER come from the germline V gene. The CDR3 DNA sequence: TGCGCCAGCAGCCAAGGGACGGGACAGGAGATAAATCAGCCCCAGCATTTT. Protein product: CASSQGTGQEINQPQHF.

The gene calls are TRBV7-3 and TRBJ2-1; TRBD2 might be the D (7 bases). The CDR3 runs to 16 residues. In germline, CDR1 is SGHTA, CDR2 FQGTGA. V lost 4 bases and J 2 bases, leaving 15 bases between the germline ends. CDR3 sequence: CASSSGAGAAYNEQFF. For the CDR3, the DNA is TGTGCCAGCAGCTCGGGGGCGGGGGCTGCCTACAATGAGCAGTTCTTC.

The chain has TRBV5-1 and TRBJ2-7, with D hard to call. Trimming shortened V by 0 bases and J by 2 bases, and 9 bases separated the two germline ends. This CDR3 has 14 residues. CDR1 and CDR2 from the germline V gene are SGHRS and YFSETQ. CDR3 sequence reads: CASSLAMQTYEQYF. The CDR3 DNA follows: TGCGCCAGCAGCTTGGCCATGCAGACCTACGAGCAGTACTTC.

The chain has TRBV19 and TRBJ1-6; no reliable D call. This CDR3 is built from 14 residues. Trimming took 5 bases from V and 8 from J, leaving 13 bases between them. Germline V gene lookup returns CDR1 LNHDA and CDR2 SQIVND (reference sequence). CDR3 loop: CASSASGGYSPLHF. CDR3 nucleotides: TGTGCCAGTAGTGCCTCGGGAGGCTATTCACCCCTCCACTTT.

The rearrangement links TRBV27 to TRBJ1-4, with 8 positions matching TRBD1. Germline loops: CDR1 MNHEY, CDR2 SMNVEV (reference sequence). J gave up 3 bases and V 6 bases, and 3 bases lay outside the gene matches. This CDR3 comprises 14 residues. CDR3 protein: CASRRGQANEKLFF. As DNA, the CDR3 is TGTGCCAGCAGGCGGGGACAGGCTAATGAAAAACTGTTTTTT. Supplemented by reference TRBV27 and TRBJ1-4, the full variable domain reads EAQVTQNPRYLITVTGKKLTVTCSQNMNHEYMSWYRQDPGLGLRQIYYSMNVEVTDKGDVPEGYKVSRKEKRNFPLILESPSPNQTSLYFCASRRGQANEKLFFGSGTQLSVL.